The 13 T cell receptor beta chains given below trace back to one sample, sequenced in a study of control samples from healthy donors and cancer patients. Here immunoSEQ multiplex PCR was the method, and the copy in TCRdb shows in-frame clones only, minus some. The sample has 95,000 to 150,000 clones, roughly 91% seen once. Sequenced: blood. Every receptor here comes from a man aged 35-49 years in good health.

This chain links TRBV13 with TRBJ1-1; no definite D call. Trimming removed 5 bases at V and 1 base at J, with 8 bases between. Germline-derived CDR1 and CDR2 are PRHDT and FYEKMQ (reference sequence). The CDR3 has 13 residues. DNA of the CDR3: TGTGCCAGCAGCCAAACGGGGAACACTGAAGCTTTCTTT. This codes for CASSQTGNTEAFF.

This clone has more than one count but fewer than ten. This chain uses TRBV19 with TRBJ2-1, with TRBD2 as a possible D gene (5 bases). Germline V gene lookup returns CDR1 LNHDA and CDR2 SQIVND (reference sequence). This CDR3 comprises 16 residues. Trimming removed 6 bases from V and 2 bases from J, with 17 bases in between. The CDR3 here is CASREVLRATYNEQFF. CDR3 coding DNA: TGTGCCAGTAGGGAGGTTTTGAGGGCTACCTACAATGAGCAGTTCTTC.

J is TRBJ2-7 and V is TRBV18, with unresolved D. This CDR3 region has 14 residues. Trimming removed 3 bases at V and 0 bases at J, with 9 bases between. Germline V gives CDR1 KGHSH, CDR2 LQKENI. For the CDR3, the DNA is TGTGCCAGCTCACCTGACCGACTCTCCTACGAGCAGTACTTC. It is translated as CASSPDRLSYEQYF.

Of note for this clone: The CDR3 does not end in the conserved phenylalanine or tryptophan, so this is likely a read error. Because the CDR3's place on the DNA is in doubt, the DNA is left out and the CDR3 is given as listed by TCRdb. J is TRBJ2-3 and V is TRBV5-1; TRBD1, the table's D call, lacks a check against the DNA. Looked up from germline, CDR1 is SGHRS and CDR2 is YFSETQ. The CDR3 is 8 residues long, ends included. The CDR3 here is CASRSRGG.

This chain uses TRBV5-4 with TRBJ2-2; 7 bases fit TRBD1. Germline values: CDR1 SGHNT, CDR2 YYREEE (reference sequence). V lost 5 bases to trimming and J lost 2 bases; unmatched junction nucleotides: 9. There are 16 residues in the CDR3. CDR3 residues: CASRTRQGVNTGELFF. For the CDR3, the DNA is TGTGCCAGCAGAACTAGACAGGGCGTAAACACCGGGGAGCTGTTTTTT.

J is TRBJ2-7 and V is TRBV5-1; TRBD1 matches at 9 bases. The length of the CDR3 is 15 residues. Germline values: CDR1 SGHRS, CDR2 YFSETQ. With V trimmed by 2 bases and J by 0 bases, 3 bases remained unmatched. The CDR3 bases are TGCGCCAGCAGCTTTCGGACAGGGGTCTCCTACGAGCAGTACTTC. Its protein is CASSFRTGVSYEQYF.

In DNA, the CDR3 is TGCGCCAGCAGCCAAGTGGGACAGCTCGACAATGAGCAGTTCTTC. It specifies CASSQVGQLDNEQFF. The rearrangement links TRBV4-3 to TRBJ2-1, with 7 bases fitting TRBD1. The CDR3 covers 15 residues. The J segment lost 5 bases and the V segment lost 1 base, leaving 5 bases of the junction unmatched. Per germline, CDR1 LGHNA and CDR2 YSLEER.

CDR3 in DNA: TGTGCCAGCAGCTTGTTTGAAGAGGGTTACACTGAAGCTTTCTTT. Protein sequence: CASSLFEEGYTEAFF. V usage is TRBV5-6 and J usage is TRBJ1-1; D not resolved. Germline lookup yields CDR1 SGHDT and CDR2 YYEEEE. The CDR3 contains 15 residues. V shed 1 base and J shed 3 bases, with 13 bases lying between them.

This clone has just a few counts. The chain has TRBV18 and TRBJ1-5; no clear D. The CDR3 runs to 14 residues. V was pared by 4 bases and J by 5 bases, with 12 bases between. Germline loops: CDR1 KGHSH, CDR2 LQKENI. CDR3 in DNA: TGTGCCAGCTCACGGCCGGGCGGTGATCAGCCCCAGCATTTT. It yields the protein CASSRPGGDQPQHF.

V and J are TRBV4-1 and TRBJ2-7; 9 nucleotides align to TRBD1. This CDR3 has 15 residues. The junction had 7 bases not matched to a gene; V was cut back by 4 bases and J by 3 bases. The germline V gene encodes CDR1 MGHRA and CDR2 YSYEKL. DNA of the CDR3: TGCGCCAGCAGCCTCATAGGACAGGGGCTCTACGAGCAGTACTTC. Its translation: CASSLIGQGLYEQYF.

The chain couples TRBV7-8 to TRBJ2-1, with a tentative D call TRBD2 (5 bases). Germline assignment: CDR1 SGHVS and CDR2 FQNEAQ. Between the trimmed V and J ends, which lost 5 bases and 0 bases, there was a span of 8 bases. This CDR3 has 14 residues. CDR3: CASSQTSSYNEQFF. The CDR3 nucleotides read TGTGCCAGCAGCCAAACTAGCTCCTACAATGAGCAGTTCTTC.

This clone was counted a single time. The chain combines TRBV4-2 with TRBJ2-7; D call uncertain. V lost 3 bases to trimming and J lost 0 bases, with 6 bases between them. Germline V gene data show CDR1 as LGHNA and CDR2 as YNFKEQ. The CDR3 runs 13 residues. For the CDR3, the DNA is TGTGCCAGCAGCCACTATCCCTCCTACGAGCAGTACTTC. This sequence encodes CASSHYPSYEQYF.

The V and J genes are TRBV7-9 and TRBJ1-5; possible D gene TRBD1, 5 bases. Germline V gene sequence: CDR1 SEHNR, CDR2 FQNEAQ (reference sequence). Trimming stripped 4 bases from V and 5 bases from J, with 12 bases between. This CDR3 is 14 amino acids long. CDR3 sequence (DNA): TGTGCCAGCAGCTATGGAGGGGCGTATCAGCCCCAGCATTTT. Its protein product is CASSYGGAYQPQHF.